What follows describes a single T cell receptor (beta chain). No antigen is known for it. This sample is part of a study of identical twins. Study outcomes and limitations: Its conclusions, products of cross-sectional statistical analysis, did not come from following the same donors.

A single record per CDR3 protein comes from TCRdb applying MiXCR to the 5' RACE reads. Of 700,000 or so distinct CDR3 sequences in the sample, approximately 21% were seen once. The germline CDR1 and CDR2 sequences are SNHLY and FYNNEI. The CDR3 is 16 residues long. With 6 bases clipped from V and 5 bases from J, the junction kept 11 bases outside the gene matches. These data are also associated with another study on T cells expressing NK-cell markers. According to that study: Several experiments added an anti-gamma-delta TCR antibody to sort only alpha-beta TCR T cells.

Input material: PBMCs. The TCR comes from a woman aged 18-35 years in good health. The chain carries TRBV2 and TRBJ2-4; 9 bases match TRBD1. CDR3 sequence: CASRHADRGWQNIQYF. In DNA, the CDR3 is TGTGCCAGCAGGCACGCGGACAGGGGATGGCAAAACATTCAGTACTTC.